The 25 T cell receptor beta chains presented below share a single source sample, sequenced in a study of identical twins. From the 5' RACE reads, TCRdb called clonotypes with MiXCR, one entry per CDR3 protein. The data show about 260,000 distinct CDR3 sequences, approximately 7% seen once. The data also belong to a second study, concerning yellow fever vaccine responses in identical twins.

Material for sequencing was memory (CD45RO+) T cells sorted from blood. These receptors came from a woman between 18 and 30 years old in good health.

This clonotype was counted a few times. The gene calls are TRBV10-3 and TRBJ1-4; the D is unclear. CDR1 and CDR2 (germline): ENHRY, SYGVKD. Trimming removed 4 bases from V and 5 bases from J, with 8 bases in between. CDR3 length: 13 residues. The chain's CDR3 is CAISAWENEKLFF. The CDR3 coding sequence is TGTGCCATCAGTGCTTGGGAGAATGAAAAACTGTTTTTT.

The CDR3 here is CASSLREGNQPQHF. The CDR3 DNA reads as TGTGCCAGCAGTTTGAGGGAGGGCAATCAGCCCCAGCATTTT. The chain carries TRBV27 and TRBJ1-5; D gene uncertain. Trimming removed 3 bases at V and 2 bases at J, with 8 bases between. In germline, CDR1 is MNHEY, CDR2 SMNVEV (reference sequence). The CDR3 extends over 14 amino acids.

This clonotype came up many times. The chain employs TRBV15 and TRBJ1-1; possible D gene TRBD1, 6 bases. V lost 0 bases and J lost 11, with 19 bases in between. Germline-derived CDR1 and CDR2 are LNHNV and YYDKDF (reference sequence). This CDR3 has 15 amino acids. Here the CDR3 reads CATSRDRGGVALAFF. Written as DNA, the CDR3 is TGTGCCACCAGCAGAGATAGAGGGGGGGTAGCGTTGGCTTTCTTT.

This clonotype was recorded at least ten times. V usage is TRBV20-1 and J usage is TRBJ2-5; D gene uncertain. Germline values: CDR1 DFQATT, CDR2 SNEGSKA (reference sequence). With 0 bases removed from V and 1 base from J, the gap between germline ends came to 9 bases. The CDR3 has 14 amino acids. The CDR3 region is CSARDGSFQETQYF. The CDR3 DNA sequence: TGCAGTGCTAGAGATGGGTCCTTCCAAGAGACCCAGTACTTC.

This clonotype showed up just a few times. V usage is TRBV7-9 and J usage is TRBJ2-4, with D possibly being TRBD2 (5 bases). V was pared by 2 bases and J by 0 bases, with 5 bases between. The germline gives CDR1 SEHNR, CDR2 FQNEAQ (reference sequence). This CDR3 region has 14 residues. The CDR3 DNA reads TGTGCCAGCAGCTTACGGGGAGCCAAAAACATTCAGTACTTC. This codes for CASSLRGAKNIQYF.

This chain joins TRBV14 and TRBJ2-1; TRBD2 agrees at 8 bases. With 0 bases clipped from V and 15 bases from J, the junction kept 16 bases outside the gene matches. Germline CDR1 reads SGHDN; CDR2 reads FVKESK. This CDR3 is 16 amino acids long. The CDR3 protein is CASSQDRAGGLPLLFF. CDR3 sequence (DNA): TGTGCCAGCAGCCAAGATCGGGCGGGAGGACTACCTCTGTTGTTCTTC.

There are many counts of this clonotype. This chain connects TRBV5-1 to TRBJ2-1; D not certain. CDR1 and CDR2 from the germline V gene are SGHRS and YFSETQ. The CDR3 covers 13 residues. V lost 3 bases to trimming and J lost 9 bases, with 13 bases between them. In nucleotides, the CDR3 is TGCGCCAGCAGCTACGCCGAGTGGTTTGAGCAGTTCTTC. Its protein is CASSYAEWFEQFF.

DNA for the CDR3: TGTGCCAGCAGGGGGGGACAGGTCGTAGATGAGCAGTTCTTC. The encoded protein is CASRGGQVVDEQFF. This chain joins TRBV6-1 and TRBJ2-1; TRBD1 agrees at 8 bases. Germline CDR1 reads MNHNS; CDR2 reads SASEGT. After removal of 6 bases from V and 8 bases from J, the junction contained 9 bases not matched to a gene. The CDR3 sequence is 14 residues long.

The chain joins TRBV4-1 to TRBJ1-2; D is perhaps TRBD1 (6 bases). The V end was cut by 0 bases, the J end by 7 bases, with 15 bases between. The CDR3 totals 15 residues. Germline CDR1 and CDR2: MGHRA and YSYEKL. This CDR3 reads CASSQDLAGVLGYTF. The CDR3 DNA reads TGCGCCAGCAGCCAAGACCTGGCAGGGGTGCTTGGCTACACCTTC.

The chain has TRBV5-1 and TRBJ2-5; D possibly corresponds to TRBD1 (6 bases). Germline V gene lookup returns CDR1 SGHRS and CDR2 YFSETQ. This CDR3 has 15 residues. The V gene lost 5 bases and the J gene lost 0 bases, with 14 bases spanning the gap. In DNA form, the CDR3 reads TGCGCCAGCAGTTTGAGAACAGGGAACCAAGAGACCCAGTACTTC. This codes for CASSLRTGNQETQYF.

This clonotype was recorded a few times. The chain joins TRBV20-1 to TRBJ2-1, with D maybe TRBD2 (7 bases). This CDR3 comprises 13 residues. The V end lost 0 bases, the J end lost 16 bases, and 19 bases lay between the germline ends. Germline CDR1 DFQATT, CDR2 SNEGSKA (reference sequence). DNA of the CDR3: TGCAGTGCTAGAGACCCGACGGGTCGGGGGGCATTCTTC. Translated, it gives CSARDPTGRGAFF.

The V and J genes are TRBV5-1 and TRBJ1-2, with 7 positions matching TRBD1. J gave up 5 bases and V 2 bases, and 6 bases lay outside the gene matches. CDR3 size: 14 residues. The germline CDR1 and CDR2 sequences are SGHRS and YFSETQ. The CDR3 here is CASSFGEGAYGYTF. The CDR3 DNA reads as TGCGCCAGCAGCTTCGGCGAGGGGGCTTATGGCTACACCTTC.

The table lists this clonotype with a few counts. The V and J genes are TRBV2 and TRBJ2-1; 9 positions match TRBD1. The J segment lost 7 bases and the V segment lost 10 bases, leaving 8 bases of the junction unmatched. The CDR3 has 13 amino acids. CDR1 and CDR2 (germline): SNHLY, FYNNEI. The CDR3 bases are TGTGCCATTGCGGGACAGGGCGGAAATGAGCAGTTCTTC. This encodes CAIAGQGGNEQFF.

With respect to this clonotype: This likely comes from a read error, as the CDR3 has no conserved phenylalanine or tryptophan at its end. This chain joins TRBV5-1 and TRBJ2-7, with D possibly being TRBD1 (5 bases). CDR1 is SGHRS and CDR2 is YFSETQ in the germline V gene. CDR3 length: 15 amino acids. The ends were cut back, 4 bases at V and 0 bases at J, with 14 bases in the middle. The CDR3 protein is CASSRQGRGSYEQYY. CDR3 DNA sequence: TGCGCCAGCAGCCGGCAGGGTAGAGGCTCCTACGAGCAGTACTAC.

The table lists this clonotype with a few counts. The V gene is TRBV5-6, the J gene TRBJ2-3; TRBD2 matches 11 bases. The V gene end was trimmed by 4 bases and the J gene end by 2 bases; junction bases not matched to a gene: 3. Germline-derived CDR1 and CDR2 are SGHDT and YYEEEE. The CDR3 covers 15 residues. The CDR3 reads CASSGGLADTDTQYF. Written as DNA, the CDR3 is TGTGCCAGCAGCGGGGGACTAGCGGACACAGATACGCAGTATTTT.

This clonotype turned up a few times. V and J are TRBV20-1 and TRBJ2-7, with 13 bases matching TRBD2. The germline V gene has CDR1 DFQATT and CDR2 SNEGSKA (reference sequence). CDR3 size: 18 residues. The V segment lost 0 bases and the J segment 4 bases; nucleotides outside the gene matches: 12. The CDR3: CSARDQGPRTSGRYEQYF. The CDR3, as DNA: TGCAGTGCTAGAGATCAGGGGCCGAGGACTAGCGGGAGATACGAGCAGTACTTC.

This clonotype was recorded many times. The CDR3, as DNA: TGTGCCAGCAGTTTATACCCTAGCACGGAGACCCAGTACTTC. Amino acids: CASSLYPSTETQYF. V and J are TRBV28 and TRBJ2-5, with D possibly matching TRBD2 (5 bases). The germline V gene encodes CDR1 MDHEN and CDR2 SYDVKM. V dropped 1 base and J dropped 5 bases, with 11 bases sitting between them. The CDR3 loop spans 14 amino acids.

The chain combines TRBV27 with TRBJ2-1; 10 bases line up with TRBD2. Germline CDR1 reads MNHEY; CDR2 reads SMNVEV (reference sequence). The CDR3 has 16 amino acids. The ends lost 4 bases at V and 3 bases at J; junction bases unmatched: 6. CDR3 residues: CASSSRSGRDYNEQFF. CDR3 DNA sequence: TGTGCCAGCAGTTCCCGCAGCGGGAGGGACTACAATGAGCAGTTCTTC.

This clonotype appeared many times. This chain uses TRBV10-3 with TRBJ1-4; D remains ambiguous. Germline values: CDR1 ENHRY, CDR2 SYGVKD. Trimming stripped 6 bases from V and 6 bases from J, with 5 bases between. The CDR3 is 11 residues long. In nucleotides, the CDR3 is TGTGCCATCAGAGAGGATGAAAAACTGTTTTTT. Its translation: CAIREDEKLFF.

This clonotype was observed a few times. This rearrangement joins TRBV11-3 to TRBJ2-5; TRBD2 agrees at 15 bases. The CDR3 is 17 amino acids. V lost 5 bases and J lost 5; bases outside the gene matches: 9. Germline V gives CDR1 SGHNT, CDR2 YENEEA. In nucleotides, the CDR3 is TGTGCCAGCAGCATCGGACTAGCGGGAGGGCTCTGGGAGACCCAGTACTTC. It translates to CASSIGLAGGLWETQYF.

This clonotype was recorded at least ten times. The chain links TRBV7-8 to TRBJ2-7; D unclear. CDR1 and CDR2 from the germline V gene are SGHVS and FQNEAQ. The CDR3 is made up of 15 amino acids. The V end was cut by 3 bases, the J end by 0 bases, with 12 bases between. The CDR3 region has the DNA TGTGCCAGCAGCTTGTTTGACTTCACCTCCTACGAGCAGTACTTC. Translation gives CASSLFDFTSYEQYF.

The sample holds many counts of this clonotype. The CDR3 nucleotides are TGTGCCAGCTCACCCTTCAGAGATGTACCCCTCACAGATACGCAGTATTTT. Residues: CASSPFRDVPLTDTQYF. This chain joins TRBV18 and TRBJ2-3; D unclear. Germline-derived CDR1 and CDR2 are KGHSH and LQKENI. The ends were cut back, 3 bases at V and 2 bases at J, with 18 bases in the middle. The CDR3 spans 17 residues.

This clonotype was seen repeatedly, ten times or more. CDR3: CASSLGTGQGRTNEKLFF. CDR3 in DNA: TGTGCCAGCAGCTTAGGGACCGGACAGGGGAGAACTAATGAAAAACTGTTTTTT. The chain is built from TRBV11-2 and TRBJ1-4; 9 nucleotides line up with TRBD1. The CDR3 has 18 amino acids. With 1 base clipped from V and 1 base from J, the junction kept 7 bases outside the gene matches. The germline CDR1 and CDR2 sequences are SGHAT and FQNNGV. The variable domain in full, with the rest retrieved from reference TRBV11-2 and TRBJ1-4, is EAGVAQSPRYKIIEKRQSVAFWCNPISGHATLYWYQQILGQGPKLLIQFQNNGVVDDSQLPKDRFSAERLKGVDSTLKIQPAKLEDSAVYLCASSLGTGQGRTNEKLFFGSGTQLSVL.

The rearrangement links TRBV12-3 or TRBV12-4 to TRBJ2-7, with D tentatively TRBD2 (5 bases). The CDR3 runs to 17 residues. CDR3 amino acids: CTSSLAPGKGFTYEQYV. CDR3 nucleotides: TGTACCAGCAGTTTAGCGCCTGGAAAAGGTTTCACCTACGAGCAGTACGTC.

The sample holds a few counts of this clonotype. This chain joins TRBV2 and TRBJ2-3, with D possibly being TRBD2 (7 bases). CDR1 and CDR2 from the germline V gene are SNHLY and FYNNEI. The CDR3 contains 15 residues. Trimming took off 6 bases at V and 4 bases at J, with 17 bases between the two ends. CDR3 nucleotides: TGTGCCAGCAGAGGGGCGCGAGGGGGGGCAGATACGCAGTATTTT. It yields the protein CASRGARGGADTQYF.